This is a list of T cell receptor beta chains from one sample in a study of T cell repertoires in cytomegalovirus infection. TCRdb reprocessed the reads with MiXCR, giving one entry per CDR3 protein. This repertoire shows roughly 230,000 distinct CDR3 sequences, around 6.2% found once; its top ten account for more than 5.5%. Input material: PBMCs. Receptors were obtained from a human donor in good health (CMV status not recorded). Some clones in this sample may be carry-over from other donors' samples. CDR3s include the opening cysteine and the closing phenylalanine or tryptophan. The order of the fields is CDR3 protein, CDR3 DNA, V gene, J gene, D gene, clone size. A D gene is named only where the DNA matches it firmly. Clone size is not always given. Where it is, it says once, few, many or a class for expanded clones.

cdr3_aa: CAISAQGGETQYF; cdr3_nt: TGTGCCATCAGCGCACAGGGTGGAGAGACCCAGTACTTC; v_call: TRBV10-3; j_call: TRBJ2-5; d_call: NA; clone_size: many
cdr3_aa: CSAPDRSSTNEKLFF; cdr3_nt: TGCAGTGCTCCGGACAGAAGCTCAACTAATGAAAAACTGTTTTTT; v_call: TRBV20-1; j_call: TRBJ1-4; d_call: NA; clone_size: many
cdr3_aa: CASSYGRIEKLFF; cdr3_nt: TGTGCCAGCAGTTACGGGCGTATAGAAAAACTGTTTTTT; v_call: TRBV6-5; j_call: TRBJ1-4; d_call: NA; clone_size: NA
cdr3_aa: CASSLESIEQFF; cdr3_nt: TGTGCCAGCAGTTTAGAGAGTATTGAGCAGTTCTTC; v_call: TRBV12-3/TRBV12-4; j_call: TRBJ2-1; d_call: NA; clone_size: NA
cdr3_aa: CASSSTGTGVYEQYF; cdr3_nt: TGTGCCAGCAGCTCCACCGGGACAGGGGTATACGAGCAGTACTTC; v_call: TRBV7-2; j_call: TRBJ2-7; d_call: TRBD1; clone_size: many
cdr3_aa: CASYQGTGFSGANVLTF; cdr3_nt: TGTGCCAGCTATCAAGGGACAGGCTTCTCTGGGGCCAACGTCCTGACTTTC; v_call: TRBV28; j_call: TRBJ2-6; d_call: TRBD1; clone_size: many
cdr3_aa: CASSLGLGNNEQFF; cdr3_nt: TGCGCCAGCAGTCTCGGACTAGGAAACAATGAGCAGTTCTTC; v_call: TRBV5-1; j_call: TRBJ2-1; d_call: TRBD2; clone_size: many
cdr3_aa: CASSPLSAYGYTF; cdr3_nt: TGTGCCAGCAGTCCACTGTCGGCCTATGGCTACACCTTC; v_call: TRBV2; j_call: TRBJ1-2; d_call: NA; clone_size: many
cdr3_aa: CASSNTQGALDYGYTF; cdr3_nt: TGTGCCAGCAGCAATACGCAGGGGGCGCTTGACTATGGCTACACCTTC; v_call: TRBV7-9; j_call: TRBJ1-2; d_call: TRBD1; clone_size: many
cdr3_aa: CAWKLGRHQETQYF; cdr3_nt: TGTGCCTGGAAACTCGGGAGGCATCAAGAGACCCAGTACTTC; v_call: TRBV30; j_call: TRBJ2-5; d_call: TRBD2; clone_size: many
cdr3_aa: CASNTDIRQYDENTEAFF; cdr3_nt: TGTGCCAGCAATACCGACATCAGACAGTATGACGAGAACACTGAAGCTTTCTTT; v_call: TRBV28; j_call: TRBJ1-1; d_call: NA; clone_size: many
cdr3_aa: CASSTSTGLAGNTIYF; cdr3_nt: TGTGCCAGCAGCACCAGTACAGGGCTCGCTGGAAACACCATATATTTT; v_call: TRBV7-2; j_call: TRBJ1-3; d_call: NA; clone_size: many
cdr3_aa: CASRITGTSNYGYTF; cdr3_nt: TGTGCCAGCAGGATCACAGGGACGTCTAACTATGGCTACACCTTC; v_call: TRBV6-1; j_call: TRBJ1-2; d_call: NA; clone_size: many
cdr3_aa: CASSKVRGATNEKLFF; cdr3_nt: TGTGCCAGCAGTAAGGTCCGCGGTGCAACTAATGAAAAACTGTTTTTT; v_call: TRBV6-2/TRBV6-3; j_call: TRBJ1-4; d_call: NA; clone_size: many
cdr3_aa: CASSSPGRPYNEQFF; cdr3_nt: TGTGCCAGCAGTTCACCGGGGAGACCATACAATGAGCAGTTCTTC; v_call: TRBV28; j_call: TRBJ2-1; d_call: NA; clone_size: many
cdr3_aa: CASTPTGQETQYF; cdr3_nt: TGTGCCAGCACACCGACAGGTCAAGAGACCCAGTACTTC; v_call: TRBV7-2; j_call: TRBJ2-5; d_call: NA; clone_size: many
cdr3_aa: CASSEFYRQDTGELFF; cdr3_nt: TGTGCCAGCAGTGAATTTTATCGACAGGACACCGGGGAGCTGTTTTTT; v_call: TRBV2; j_call: TRBJ2-2; d_call: NA; clone_size: few
cdr3_aa: CASAAGANYGYTF; cdr3_nt: TGTGCCAGCGCCGCGGGGGCAAACTATGGCTACACCTTC; v_call: TRBV28; j_call: TRBJ1-2; d_call: NA; clone_size: many